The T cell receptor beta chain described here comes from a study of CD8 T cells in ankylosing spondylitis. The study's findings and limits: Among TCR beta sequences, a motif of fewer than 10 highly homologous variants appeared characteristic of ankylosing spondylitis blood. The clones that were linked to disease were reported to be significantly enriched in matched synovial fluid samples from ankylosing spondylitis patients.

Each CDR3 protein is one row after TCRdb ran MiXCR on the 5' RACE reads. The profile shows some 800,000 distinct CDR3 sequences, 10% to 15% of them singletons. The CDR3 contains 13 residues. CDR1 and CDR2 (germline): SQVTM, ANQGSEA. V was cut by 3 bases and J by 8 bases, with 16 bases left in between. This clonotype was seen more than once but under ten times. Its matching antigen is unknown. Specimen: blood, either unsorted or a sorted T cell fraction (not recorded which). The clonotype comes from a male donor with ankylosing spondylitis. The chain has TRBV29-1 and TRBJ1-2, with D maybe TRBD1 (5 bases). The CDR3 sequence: CSVEWGVGFGYTF. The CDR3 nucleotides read TGCAGCGTTGAGTGGGGGGTTGGCTTCGGCTACACCTTC. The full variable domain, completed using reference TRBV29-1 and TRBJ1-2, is SAVISQKPSRDICQRGTSLTIQCQVDSQVTMMFWYRQQPGQSLTLIATANQGSEATYESGFVIDKFPISRPNLTFSTLTVSNMSPEDSSIYLCSVEWGVGFGYTFGSGTRLTVV.